What follows are 10 T cell receptor beta chains derived from one specimen sequenced in a study of radiotherapy plus CTLA-4 blockade in lung cancer. Assay used: immunoSEQ multiplex PCR; TCRdb lists only in-frame clones, some missing. The sample includes approximately 76,000 clones, roughly 79% of them seen just once. Sequencing was performed on peripheral blood, taken from a patient treated with radiotherapy plus ipilimumab. The receptors here all came from a human donor with non-small cell lung cancer who had a partial response to radiotherapy plus ipilimumab. Some clones in this sample may be carry-over from other donors' samples.

The CDR3 DNA reads TGTGCCAGCAGCGAGACAGGGTTTTATGGCTACACCTTC. It yields the protein CASSETGFYGYTF. The V call is TRBV11-1, the J call TRBJ1-2, with 7 positions matching TRBD1. Unmatched junction bases numbered 5, after V lost 5 bases and J lost 5 bases. The CDR3 consists of 13 residues. Germline values: CDR1 SGHAT, CDR2 FQDESV (reference sequence).

V gene TRBV7-2 combines with J gene TRBJ2-3; TRBD1 aligns across 7 bases. Trimming took 6 bases from V and 5 from J; bases not matched to a gene: 5. Germline lookup yields CDR1 SGHTA and CDR2 FQGNSA. The CDR3 consists of 13 residues. CDR3 coding DNA: TGTGCCAGCAGGCCGACAGGGTTAGATACGCAGTATTTT. This encodes CASRPTGLDTQYF.

The chain couples TRBV6-5 to TRBJ1-2; 10 bases agree with TRBD1. Per germline, CDR1 MNHEY and CDR2 SVGAGI. The CDR3 length is 13 residues. With V trimmed by 2 bases and J by 8 bases, 2 bases remained unmatched. CDR3 sequence (DNA): TGTGCCAGCAGTTACGGACAGGGGGTAGGCTACACCTTC. This codes for CASSYGQGVGYTF.

The rearrangement joins TRBV5-5 to TRBJ2-2; TRBD2 agrees at 11 bases. The CDR3 consists of 17 residues. The V gene's germline CDR1 is SGHKS and CDR2 YYEKEE (reference sequence). The V segment lost 1 base and the J segment 2 bases; nucleotides outside the gene matches: 4. The CDR3 region is CASSLTGTSGNTGELFF. In DNA, the CDR3 is TGTGCCAGCAGCTTGACCGGGACTAGCGGTAACACCGGGGAGCTGTTTTTT.

As DNA, the CDR3 is TGTGCCAGCAGCTTAATCGGGGGGCCGAGCTCTGGGGCCAACGTCCTGACTTTC. Amino acid sequence: CASSLIGGPSSGANVLTF. The chain uses TRBV7-9 and TRBJ2-6; the D gene is possibly TRBD2 (7 bases). V was pared by 2 bases and J by 0 bases, with 14 bases between. Germline CDR1 reads SEHNR; CDR2 reads FQNEAQ (reference sequence). There are 18 residues in the CDR3.

A few counts support this clone. The V call is TRBV29-1, the J call TRBJ1-3; maybe TRBD1 (5 bases). In germline, CDR1 is SQVTM, CDR2 ANQGSEA. With 0 bases removed from V and 2 bases from J, the gap between germline ends came to 8 bases. This CDR3 has 14 amino acids. The CDR3 here is CSVEDGAAGNTIYF. The CDR3 nucleotides read TGCAGCGTTGAAGATGGGGCAGCTGGAAACACCATATATTTT.

V and J are TRBV5-1 and TRBJ2-7; 11 nucleotides align to TRBD1. Germline V lookup: CDR1 SGHRS, CDR2 YFSETQ. The CDR3 has 15 amino acids. Trimming cost V 4 bases and J 3 bases; bases outside gene matches: 6. This chain's CDR3 is CASSAGDRGGYEQYF. CDR3 DNA sequence: TGCGCCAGCAGCGCAGGGGACAGGGGGGGCTACGAGCAGTACTTC. Combining the CDR3 with reference TRBV5-1 and TRBJ2-7 gives the whole variable domain KAGVTQTPRYLIKTRGQQVTLSCSPISGHRSVSWYQQTPGQGLQFLFEYFSETQRNKGNFPGRFSGRQFSNSRSEMNVSTLELGDSALYLCASSAGDRGGYEQYFGPGTRLTVT.

V is TRBV28 and J is TRBJ2-7; D perhaps matches TRBD2 (5 bases). Looked up from germline, CDR1 is MDHEN and CDR2 is SYDVKM. There are 11 residues in the CDR3. CDR3 protein: CRSGSSYEQYF. CDR3 DNA sequence: TGTCGATCGGGGAGCTCCTACGAGCAGTACTTC.

This clone showed up just once. The junction departs from germline at one end; a sequencing error may be responsible. The rearrangement joins TRBV25-1 to TRBJ1-1; a weak D match, TRBD1 (6 bases). Germline-derived CDR1 and CDR2 are MGHDK and SYGVNS. This CDR3 is built from 13 residues. CDR3 nucleotides: TGTGCCAGCAGTGAAGTGGGTAGGACAGAGTTCTCCTTT. It specifies CASSEVGRTEFSF.

The chain employs TRBV5-8 and TRBJ2-7; D uncertain. The CDR3 spans 12 residues. Germline CDR1 reads SGHTS; CDR2 reads YDEGEE. V was shortened by 5 bases and J by 5 bases, with 11 bases between the two germline ends. CDR3: CASRPGPHEQYF. CDR3 DNA sequence: TGTGCCAGCAGACCTGGCCCCCACGAGCAGTACTTC.